Sequencing of this TCR beta chain was carried out in a study of OX40 agonist ivuxolimab in advanced cancers. General study findings and limits: Among expanded peripheral T cells, antigen specificity went undetermined. Expanded clones were, on average, more numerous in CD8+ T cells than in CD4+.

About this clone: The target antigen is unknown.

The CDR3 runs 15 residues. Trimming left V 5 bases short and J 7 bases short, with 17 bases between. Germline values: CDR1 SGHTA, CDR2 FQGNSA. This table comes from immunoSEQ multiplex PCR, and its TCRdb copy is limited to in-frame clones, with some not included. The repertoire holds tens of thousands of clones, with 85% as singletons. The sequencing used CD4+ or CD8+ T cells sorted from blood, collected in a trial of the OX40 agonist ivuxolimab. The sequence derives from an adult with an advanced solid tumor such as melanoma, head and neck, liver or kidney cancer. The chain recombines TRBV7-2 with TRBJ1-4; D uncertain. The CDR3 spells CASSTPGLGREKLFF. CDR3 nucleotide sequence: TGTGCCAGCAGCACCCCGGGTCTAGGGCGTGAAAAACTGTTTTTT. Using reference TRBV7-2 and TRBJ1-4 for the parts outside the CDR3, the full variable domain is GAGVSQSPSNKVTEKGKDVELRCDPISGHTALYWYRQSLGQGLEFLIYFQGNSAPDKSGLPSDRFSAERTGGSVSTLTIQRTQQEDSAVYLCASSTPGLGREKLFFGSGTQLSVL.